This passage covers 14 T cell receptor beta chains from one sample sequenced in a study of cytomegalovirus exposure and HLA in healthy donors (dated by TCRdb to about 2017). Library generation was performed with the immunoSEQ multiplex PCR assay. A mixture of 60 forward primers for TCR Vbeta segments and 13 reverse primers for TCR Jbeta segments was used in the multiplex PCR. What TCRdb holds here is the immuneACCESS table cut down to in-frame rearrangements. Part of the clones is not present; checked against another copy, under half of the missing clones reflect an unresolved V gene, and the others are unexplained. The sample table records approximately 88,000 clones; 64% of these occur just once. Approximately 3% of the sample is held by the ten biggest clonotypes. The sequenced sample consisted of PBMCs. These receptors all come from a man aged 55 to 70 in good health and CMV-seronegative.

This sequence joins TRBV6-1 and TRBJ1-2; TRBD1 might be the D (6 bases). Germline loops: CDR1 MNHNS, CDR2 SASEGT. The CDR3 totals 11 residues. V lost 3 bases and J lost 10, with 9 bases in between. This chain's CDR3 is CASSDRGAYTF. CDR3 coding DNA: TGTGCCAGCAGTGACAGGGGAGCCTACACCTTC.

This clone was recorded once. The chain is built from TRBV11-2 and TRBJ2-7; 9 bases are shared with TRBD1. Per the germline V gene, CDR1 is SGHAT and CDR2 is FQNNGV. The CDR3 runs 15 residues. The trim removed 0 bases at V and 2 bases at J, leaving 2 bases unmatched. CDR3 nucleotide sequence: TGTGCCAGCAGCTTAGAGAGGGACAGGGCCTACGAGCAGTACTTC. Protein sequence: CASSLERDRAYEQYF.

A remark on this clone: This sample also contains other DNA sequences that code for the same CDR3. This sequence joins TRBV5-1 and TRBJ2-3, with D possibly matching TRBD2 (5 bases). The germline gives CDR1 SGHRS, CDR2 YFSETQ. Trimming removed 4 bases from V and 4 bases from J, with 13 bases in between. The CDR3 sequence is 14 residues long. CDR3 in amino acids: CASSAPGSADTQYF. CDR3 bases: TGCGCCAGCAGCGCCCCGGGATCCGCAGATACGCAGTATTTT.

This chain connects TRBV6-1 to TRBJ2-1; tentatively, D is TRBD2 (6 bases). Germline lookup yields CDR1 MNHNS and CDR2 SASEGT. With 8 bases removed from V and 7 bases from J, the gap between germline ends came to 9 bases. The length of the CDR3 is 11 residues. In nucleotides, the CDR3 is TGTGCCAGCGTGGAGGGGAATGAGCAGTTCTTC. This gives the protein CASVEGNEQFF.

This clone appeared a few times. CDR3 coding DNA: TGTGCCAGCAGTGAGAGGTTACCGAACACTGAAGCTTTCTTT. It translates to CASSERLPNTEAFF. V is TRBV7-3 and J is TRBJ1-1, with D hard to call. Germline V lookup: CDR1 SGHTA, CDR2 FQGTGA. V shed 6 bases and J shed 1 base, with 12 bases lying between them. There are 14 residues in the CDR3.

J is TRBJ1-1 and V is TRBV5-4, with D uncertain. The V end lost 4 bases, the J end lost 8 bases, and 15 bases lay between the germline ends. CDR1 is SGHNT, CDR2 YYREEE, per germline (reference sequence). This CDR3 is 13 amino acids long. CDR3 sequence reads: CASSEKGVWEAFF. In DNA, the CDR3 is TGTGCCAGCAGCGAAAAGGGAGTATGGGAAGCTTTCTTT.

The genes are TRBV30 and TRBJ2-7; a weak D match, TRBD1 (6 bases). Trimming left V 2 bases short and J 4 bases short, with 9 bases between. CDR3 size: 12 residues. The germline V gene encodes CDR1 GTSNPN and CDR2 SVGIG (reference sequence). Here the CDR3 DNA reads TGTGCCTGGAGTCTAGGGGGTTACGAGCAGTACTTC. Residues: CAWSLGGYEQYF. The full variable domain, in which reference TRBV30 and TRBJ2-7 provide the parts outside the CDR3, is SQTIHQWPATLVQPVGSPLSLECTVEGTSNPNLYWYRQAAGRGLQLLFYSVGIGQISSEVPQNLSASRPQDRQFILSSKKLLLSDSGFYLCAWSLGGYEQYFGPGTRLTVT.

The chain links TRBV5-6 to TRBJ2-5, with 7 bases aligning to TRBD1. The CDR3 consists of 18 residues. Per the germline V gene, CDR1 is SGHDT and CDR2 is YYEEEE. Unmatched junction bases numbered 21, after V lost 3 bases and J lost 7 bases. CDR3 in amino acids: CASSSLLHRGKDVGTQYF. CDR3 nucleotide sequence: TGTGCCAGCAGCTCGCTGTTACACAGGGGAAAGGACGTAGGGACCCAGTACTTC.

The chain combines TRBV5-1 with TRBJ1-1, with D tentatively TRBD1 (5 bases). Trimming stripped 4 bases from V and 10 bases from J, with 17 bases between. Germline assignment: CDR1 SGHRS and CDR2 YFSETQ. The CDR3 sequence is 13 residues long. CDR3 residues: CASSGLPGDGAFF. Written as DNA, the CDR3 is TGCGCCAGCAGCGGATTACCGGGGGACGGAGCTTTCTTT.

This clone has only a few counts. The chain has TRBV5-1 and TRBJ2-2; D uncertain. V was shortened by 0 bases and J by 2 bases, with 5 bases between the two germline ends. Germline assignment: CDR1 SGHRS and CDR2 YFSETQ. This CDR3 spans 14 amino acids. The CDR3 coding sequence is TGCGCCAGCAGCTTGGACAGTAACACCGGGGAGCTGTTTTTT. Protein sequence: CASSLDSNTGELFF.

The chain joins TRBV19 to TRBJ2-5, with 11 bases matching TRBD2. Looked up from germline, CDR1 is LNHDA and CDR2 is SQIVND (reference sequence). V lost 4 bases and J lost 5; bases outside the gene matches: 9. There are 16 residues in the CDR3. The CDR3 protein is CASSKLAGALVETQYF. Written as DNA, the CDR3 is TGTGCCAGTAGTAAACTAGCGGGAGCGTTGGTTGAGACCCAGTACTTC.

The CDR3 loop reads CASSDSGRETYEQYF. The CDR3 DNA follows: TGTGCCAGCAGTGACTCGGGGCGGGAGACCTACGAGCAGTACTTC. This rearrangement joins TRBV6-4 to TRBJ2-7, with TRBD2 identical over 7 bases. Trimming cost V 0 bases and J 2 bases; bases outside gene matches: 4. Germline CDR1 reads MRHNA; CDR2 reads SNTAGT. The CDR3 is 15 residues long.

The CDR3 DNA is TGTGCCAGTAGTATAGGCGAGACTAGCGGAAAGTTCTTC. It is translated as CASSIGETSGKFF. The chain joins TRBV19 to TRBJ2-1; the match to TRBD2 covers 9 bases. V lost 1 base, J lost 14 bases, and 6 bases stayed unmatched. Germline V gene data show CDR1 as LNHDA and CDR2 as SQIVND (reference sequence). This CDR3 contains 13 residues.

V gene TRBV28 combines with J gene TRBJ1-1, with D possibly being TRBD1 (6 bases). The length of the CDR3 is 16 residues. V was shortened by 5 bases and J by 0 bases, with 16 bases between the two germline ends. CDR1 and CDR2 from the germline V gene are MDHEN and SYDVKM. CDR3 sequence (DNA): TGTGCCAGCAGTCGGACAGACCTTATTATGAACACTGAAGCTTTCTTT. Translation gives CASSRTDLIMNTEAFF.